The 16 T cell receptor beta chains below come from one sample, sequenced in a study of blood T cell repertoires in COVID-19. Profiling relied on immunoSEQ multiplex PCR, and the TCRdb table lists in-frame clones only, not all of them. This table has fewer than 35,000 clones, around 87% appearing once. Source material: peripheral blood. These receptors came from a man aged 45-65 years with active or convalescent COVID-19.

This clone appeared once. This rearrangement joins TRBV5-3 to TRBJ2-2; a weak D match, TRBD1 (6 bases). TRBV5-3 is placed among ORFs of uncertain function. The V gene lost 0 bases and the J gene lost 6 bases, with 9 bases spanning the gap. CDR3 length: 14 amino acids. CDR3 region: CARSLGQGPGELFF. Here the CDR3 DNA reads TGTGCCAGAAGCTTGGGCCAGGGGCCCGGGGAGCTGTTTTTT.

The chain joins TRBV6-5 to TRBJ2-5; 12 nucleotides align to TRBD1. Germline-derived CDR1 and CDR2 are MNHEY and SVGAGI. The CDR3 length is 15 residues. V lost 6 bases, J lost 4 bases, and 6 bases stayed unmatched. CDR3 residues: CASSRDRGHPETQYF. The CDR3 DNA reads as TGTGCCAGCAGCCGGGACAGGGGGCATCCAGAGACCCAGTACTTC.

The V gene is TRBV2, the J gene TRBJ2-2, with D unresolved. The CDR3 consists of 16 residues. Trimming took off 1 base at V and 0 bases at J, with 9 bases between the two ends. The germline V gene encodes CDR1 SNHLY and CDR2 FYNNEI. CDR3 bases: TGTGCCAGCAGTGAAGTCCGCGGTACGAACACCGGGGAGCTGTTTTTT. As protein: CASSEVRGTNTGELFF.

The V call is TRBV20-1, the J call TRBJ2-7; D not resolved. The V end was cut by 4 bases, the J end by 6 bases, with 7 bases between. Germline CDR1 is DFQATT and CDR2 is SNEGSKA (reference sequence). CDR3 length: 10 amino acids. DNA of the CDR3: TGCAGTGCTATCTATACCGAGCAGTACTTC. It codes for CSAIYTEQYF.

This chain joins TRBV4-1 and TRBJ1-3; D is undetermined. Germline V gene data show CDR1 as MGHRA and CDR2 as YSYEKL. The CDR3 spans 13 residues. V was clipped by 3 bases and J by 1 base, with 4 bases between them. Here the CDR3 DNA reads TGCGCCAGCAGCCATAATTCTGGAAACACCATATATTTT. It codes for CASSHNSGNTIYF.

The chain has TRBV7-9 and TRBJ2-7, with 12 bases lining up with TRBD2. V lost 1 base to trimming and J lost 5 bases; unmatched junction nucleotides: 9. The germline V gene encodes CDR1 SEHNR and CDR2 FQNEAQ (reference sequence). The CDR3 runs 17 residues. The CDR3 DNA reads as TGTGCCAGCAGCTTAGGGCTAGCGGGAGGGCCGGGAAACGAGCAGTACTTC. Translated: CASSLGLAGGPGNEQYF. The full variable domain, completed using reference TRBV7-9 and TRBJ2-7, is DTGVSQNPRHKITKRGQNVTFRCDPISEHNRLYWYRQTLGQGPEFLTYFQNEAQLEKSRLLSDRFSAERPKGSFSTLEIQRTEQGDSAMYLCASSLGLAGGPGNEQYFGPGTRLTVT.

The rearrangement joins TRBV7-8 to TRBJ1-5; D gene ambiguous. The germline CDR1 and CDR2 sequences are SGHVS and FQNEAQ. This CDR3 contains 13 residues. Trimming cost V 3 bases and J 1 base, with 4 bases left between them. CDR3 amino acids: CASSLESNQPQHF. CDR3 nucleotide sequence: TGTGCCAGCAGCTTGGAGAGCAATCAGCCCCAGCATTTT.

The rearrangement uses TRBV7-8 and TRBJ1-5; 7 positions agree with TRBD1. With V trimmed by 2 bases and J by 7 bases, 5 bases remained unmatched. Germline CDR1 SGHVS, CDR2 FQNEAQ. The CDR3 is made up of 14 amino acids. DNA of the CDR3: TGTGCCAGCAGCTTAAAGGGGGCTAGGCAGCCCCAGCATTTT. Protein: CASSLKGARQPQHF. Based on the CDR3 plus reference TRBV7-8 and TRBJ1-5, the full variable domain is GAGVSQSPRYKVAKRGQDVALRCDPISGHVSLFWYQQALGQGPEFLTYFQNEAQLDKSGLPSDRFFAERPEGSVSTLKIQRTQQEDSAVYLCASSLKGARQPQHFGDGTRLSIL.

V gene TRBV12-1 combines with J gene TRBJ2-5; TRBD1, the D gene given by the table, was not confirmed from the DNA. TRBV12-1 is assigned pseudogene status. This CDR3 spans 15 amino acids. The CDR3 coding sequence is TGTGCCAGCAGCTTGGGACAGGGGAACTCGGAGACCCAGTACTTC. It encodes CASSLGQGNSETQYF.

The chain uses TRBV7-2 and TRBJ2-1, with a possible D match to TRBD2 (5 bases). V lost 4 bases and J lost 7, with 23 bases in between. Looked up from germline, CDR1 is SGHTA and CDR2 is FQGNSA. CDR3 length: 17 amino acids. The chain's CDR3 is CASSSPLGFGIDNEQFF. The CDR3, as DNA: TGTGCCAGCAGCTCGCCCTTAGGGTTCGGGATTGATAATGAGCAGTTCTTC.

This clone was counted a few times. V and J are TRBV7-2 and TRBJ2-1; 9 nucleotides line up with TRBD2. The V and J ends lost 2 bases and 6 bases, in that order; junction bases with no gene match: 5. The CDR3 has 15 residues. From germline, CDR1 is SGHTA and CDR2 FQGNSA. CDR3 loop: CASSLTAGGRNEQFF. The CDR3 DNA reads TGTGCCAGCAGCTTAACAGCGGGAGGCCGCAATGAGCAGTTCTTC.

The V and J genes are TRBV7-9 and TRBJ2-1; 7 nucleotides line up with TRBD2. Germline lookup yields CDR1 SEHNR and CDR2 FQNEAQ (reference sequence). J was trimmed by 9 bases and V by 6 bases; bases with no gene match: 5. The CDR3 runs to 12 residues. In nucleotides, the CDR3 is TGTGCCAGCAGTTGGAGGGAGGGTGAGCAGTTCTTC. Its translation is CASSWREGEQFF.

The CDR3 DNA is TGTGCCAGCAGCTTAGCGACTAGCGGGAGCTCCTACGAGCAGTACTTC. Its protein product is CASSLATSGSSYEQYF. The chain combines TRBV7-8 with TRBJ2-7; TRBD2 aligns across 12 bases. Germline CDR1 SGHVS, CDR2 FQNEAQ. Trimming cost V 0 bases and J 0 bases; bases outside gene matches: 0. CDR3 length: 16 residues. Looking up the rest from reference TRBV7-8 and TRBJ2-7 gives the full variable domain: GAGVSQSPRYKVAKRGQDVALRCDPISGHVSLFWYQQALGQGPEFLTYFQNEAQLDKSGLPSDRFFAERPEGSVSTLKIQRTQQEDSAVYLCASSLATSGSSYEQYFGPGTRLTVT.

The rearrangement links TRBV14 to TRBJ2-4; 11 nucleotides match TRBD2. The CDR3 spans 17 residues. The V gene's germline CDR1 is SGHDN and CDR2 FVKESK. Trimming cost V 4 bases and J 0 bases; bases outside gene matches: 5. CDR3 DNA sequence: TGTGCCAGCAGCCCGGGACTAGCGGTCCTAGCCAAAAACATTCAGTACTTC. It yields the protein CASSPGLAVLAKNIQYF.

V is TRBV7-9 and J is TRBJ1-2; 8 bases map to TRBD1. There are 12 residues in the CDR3. CDR1 SEHNR and CDR2 FQNEAQ come from the germline V gene (reference sequence). With 6 bases clipped from V and 5 bases from J, the junction kept 2 bases outside the gene matches. Written as DNA, the CDR3 is TGTGCCAGCAGTACAGGGGGATATGGCTACACCTTC. Residues: CASSTGGYGYTF.

The chain combines TRBV19 with TRBJ1-5; D unclear. The CDR3 runs 19 residues. Deletions cut 6 bases from V and 1 base from J, with 25 bases between. Germline lookup yields CDR1 LNHDA and CDR2 SQIVND (reference sequence). The CDR3 coding sequence is TGTGCCAGTAGCCTCCGTGGAGCCCCTGTTTCTACGAGCAATCAGCCCCAGCATTTT. This translates into CASSLRGAPVSTSNQPQHF.